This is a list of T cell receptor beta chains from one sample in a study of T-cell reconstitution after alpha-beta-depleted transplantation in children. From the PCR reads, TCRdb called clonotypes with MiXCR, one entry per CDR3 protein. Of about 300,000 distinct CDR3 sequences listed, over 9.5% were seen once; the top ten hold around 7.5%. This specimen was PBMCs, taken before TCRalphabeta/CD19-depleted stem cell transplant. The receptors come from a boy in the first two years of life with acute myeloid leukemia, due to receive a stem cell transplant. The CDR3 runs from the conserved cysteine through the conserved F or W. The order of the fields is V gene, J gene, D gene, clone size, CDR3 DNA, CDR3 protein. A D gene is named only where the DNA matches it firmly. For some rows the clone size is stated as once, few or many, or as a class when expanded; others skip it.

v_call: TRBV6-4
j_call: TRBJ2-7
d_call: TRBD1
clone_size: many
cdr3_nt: TGTGCCAGCATCCCTCCGGGACAGGGGCCTTCTTTCTCCTACGAGCAGTACTTC
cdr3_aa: CASIPPGQGPSFSYEQYF

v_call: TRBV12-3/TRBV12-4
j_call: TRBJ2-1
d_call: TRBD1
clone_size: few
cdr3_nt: TGTGCCAGCAGTCAGGGGGTGATCGCCTACAATGAGCAGTTCTTC
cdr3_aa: CASSQGVIAYNEQFF

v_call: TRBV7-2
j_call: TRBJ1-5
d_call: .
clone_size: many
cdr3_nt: TGTGCCAGCAGCCTAATAGGGGGGGTGAGCAATCAGCCCCAGCATTTT
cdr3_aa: CASSLIGGVSNQPQHF

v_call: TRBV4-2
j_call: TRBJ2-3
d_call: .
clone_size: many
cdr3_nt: TGTGCCAGCAGCTCTTCCGGGACTAGCACAGATACGCAGTATTTT
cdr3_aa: CASSSSGTSTDTQYF

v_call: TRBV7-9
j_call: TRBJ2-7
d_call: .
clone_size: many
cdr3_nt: TGTGCCAGCAGCTCCCGACAGGAAAGCTCCTACGAGCAGTACTTC
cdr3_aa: CASSSRQESSYEQYF

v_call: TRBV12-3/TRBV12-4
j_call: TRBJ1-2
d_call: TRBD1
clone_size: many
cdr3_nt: TGTGCCAGCACCCAATGGGGGGGACAGGGAGGAGACTATGGCTACACCTTC
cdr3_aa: CASTQWGGQGGDYGYTF

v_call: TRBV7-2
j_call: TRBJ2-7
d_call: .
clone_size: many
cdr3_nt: TGTGCCAGCAGCTTAGGGTCCAGCCCAGCGGTTTACTACGAGCAGTACTTC
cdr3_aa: CASSLGSSPAVYYEQYF

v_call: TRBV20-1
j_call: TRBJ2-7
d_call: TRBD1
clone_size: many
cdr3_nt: TGCAGTGCTAGAGGCGCGACAGGGTACTCCTACGAGCAGTACTTC
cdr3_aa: CSARGATGYSYEQYF

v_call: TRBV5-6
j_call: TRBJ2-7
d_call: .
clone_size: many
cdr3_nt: TGTGCCAGCAGCTTGGGCAGAGTCTACGAGCAGTACTTC
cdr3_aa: CASSLGRVYEQYF

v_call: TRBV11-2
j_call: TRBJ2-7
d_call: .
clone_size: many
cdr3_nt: TGTGCCAGCAGTTTGGACCTTCCCTACGAGCAGTACTTC
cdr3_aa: CASSLDLPYEQYF

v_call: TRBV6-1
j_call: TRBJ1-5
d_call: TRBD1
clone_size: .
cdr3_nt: TGTGCCAGCAGGGCCAGGGGGGATAGCAATCAGCCCCAGCATTTT
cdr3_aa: CASRARGDSNQPQHF

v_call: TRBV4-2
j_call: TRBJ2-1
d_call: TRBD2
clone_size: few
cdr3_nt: TGTGCCAGCAGCCAAGATGGGACTAGCGGGCGCAATGAGCAGTTCTTC
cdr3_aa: CASSQDGTSGRNEQFF

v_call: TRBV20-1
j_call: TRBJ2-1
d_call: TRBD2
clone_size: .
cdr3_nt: TGCAGTGCTACGGGGGGGGGTCTCTACAATGAGCAGTTCTTC
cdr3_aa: CSATGGGLYNEQFF

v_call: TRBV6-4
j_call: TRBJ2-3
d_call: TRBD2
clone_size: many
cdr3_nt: TGTGCCAGCAGTGACCTAGCGGGCACAGATACGCAGTATTTT
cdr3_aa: CASSDLAGTDTQYF

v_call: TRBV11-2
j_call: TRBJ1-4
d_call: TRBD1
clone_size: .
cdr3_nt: TGTGCCAGCAGCGTCACACAGGGGAAGAGGCCTGCAACTAATGAAAAACTGTTTTTT
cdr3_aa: CASSVTQGKRPATNEKLFF

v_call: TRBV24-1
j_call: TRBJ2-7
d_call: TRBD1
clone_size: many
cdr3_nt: TGTGCCACCAGTGCTGGACAGGGTCCCTACGAGCAGTACTTC
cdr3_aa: CATSAGQGPYEQYF

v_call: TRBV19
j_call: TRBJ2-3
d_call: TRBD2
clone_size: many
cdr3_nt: TGTGCCAGTACTGGGACTAGCGGAAGCACAGATACGCAGTATTTT
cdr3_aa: CASTGTSGSTDTQYF

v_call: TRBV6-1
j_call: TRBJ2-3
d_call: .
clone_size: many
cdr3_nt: TGTGCCAGCAGTGACCCTGGCCCCACAGATACGCAGTATTTT
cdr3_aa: CASSDPGPTDTQYF

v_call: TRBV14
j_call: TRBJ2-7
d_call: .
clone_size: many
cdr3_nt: TGTGCCAGCAGCCGCTCCATGGGACGCGGGAAGAGTTACGAGCAGTACTTC
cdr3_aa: CASSRSMGRGKSYEQYF

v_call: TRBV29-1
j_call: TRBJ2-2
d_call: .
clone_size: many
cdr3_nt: TGCAGCGTTGAGGGGGGGCTGGACACCGGGGAGCTGTTTTTT
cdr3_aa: CSVEGGLDTGELFF

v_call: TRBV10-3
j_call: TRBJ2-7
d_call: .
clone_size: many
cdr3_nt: TGTGCCATCAGTGAGTCAGTCGGAGGTTTTGGAGCGCAGTACTTC
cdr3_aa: CAISESVGGFGAQYF

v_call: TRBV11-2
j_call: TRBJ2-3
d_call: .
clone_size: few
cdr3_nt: TGTGCCAGCAGCCCTGGTTGGGGCCTAGCCCCTAGCACAGATACGCAGTATTTT
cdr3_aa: CASSPGWGLAPSTDTQYF

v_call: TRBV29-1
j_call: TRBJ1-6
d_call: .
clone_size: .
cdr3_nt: TGCAGCGTTGCACAGGGACCTAATTCACCCCTCCACTTT
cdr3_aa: CSVAQGPNSPLHF

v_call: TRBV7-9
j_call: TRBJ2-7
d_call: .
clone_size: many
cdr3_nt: TGTGCCAGCAGCTTAGTTAGGTCGGACGAGCAGTACTTC
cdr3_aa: CASSLVRSDEQYF

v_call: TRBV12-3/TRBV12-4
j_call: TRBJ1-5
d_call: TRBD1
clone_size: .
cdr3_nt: TGTGCCAGCAGCGCAGACAGGGGGCGGCAGCCCCAGCATTTT
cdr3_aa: CASSADRGRQPQHF

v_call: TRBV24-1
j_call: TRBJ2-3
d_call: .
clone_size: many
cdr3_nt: TGTGCCACCAGTGACCTTGAGGCAGGGACGCAGTATTTT
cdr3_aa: CATSDLEAGTQYF

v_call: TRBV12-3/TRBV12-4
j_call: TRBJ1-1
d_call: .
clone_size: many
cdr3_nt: TGTGCCAGCAGTACCTCGACAGGATTGAACACTGAAGCTTTCTTT
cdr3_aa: CASSTSTGLNTEAFF

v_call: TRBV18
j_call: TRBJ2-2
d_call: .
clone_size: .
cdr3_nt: TGTGCCAGCTCACCACTCACCCCCTCTGATCCCGGGGAGCTGTTTTTT
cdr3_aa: CASSPLTPSDPGELFF

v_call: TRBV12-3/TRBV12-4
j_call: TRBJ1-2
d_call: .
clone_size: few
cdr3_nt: TGTGCCACCAGGGGTGGACTTGGCTACACCTTC
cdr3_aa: CATRGGLGYTF

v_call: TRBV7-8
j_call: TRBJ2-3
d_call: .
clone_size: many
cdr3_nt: TGTGCCAGCAGCTTATCGACTTCGGGGTTTAAGCAGTATTTT
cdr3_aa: CASSLSTSGFKQYF

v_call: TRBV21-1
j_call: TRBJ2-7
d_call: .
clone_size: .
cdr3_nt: TGTGACAGCAGCAAATGTCCCTACGAGCAGTACTTC
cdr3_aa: CDSSKCPYEQYF

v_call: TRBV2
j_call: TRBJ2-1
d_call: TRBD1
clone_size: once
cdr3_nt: TGTGCCAGCAGTCAGGGGGTCCATGAGCAGTTCTTC
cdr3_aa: CASSQGVHEQFF

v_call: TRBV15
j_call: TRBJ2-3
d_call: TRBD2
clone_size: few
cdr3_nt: TGTGCCACCAGCTCATCCTTGCCCGGGACTAGCGGGGCAGATACGCAGTATTTT
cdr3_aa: CATSSSLPGTSGADTQYF

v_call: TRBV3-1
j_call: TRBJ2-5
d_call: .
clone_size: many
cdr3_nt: TGTGCCAGCCACCCAGCGAGGTACCAAGAGACCCAGTACTTC
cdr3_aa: CASHPARYQETQYF

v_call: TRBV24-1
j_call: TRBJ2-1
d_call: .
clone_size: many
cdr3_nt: TGTGCCACCAGCCAGGGGACTACGCAGTTCTTC
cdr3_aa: CATSQGTTQFF

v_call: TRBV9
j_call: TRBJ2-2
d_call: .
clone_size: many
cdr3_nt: TGTGCCAGCAGCGTAGGTGACACCGGGGAGCTGTTTTTT
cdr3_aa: CASSVGDTGELFF

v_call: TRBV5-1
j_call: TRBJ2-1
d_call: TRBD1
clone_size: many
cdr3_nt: TGCGCCAGCAGCGCCGGGACAGGGAGGTGGAATGAGCAGTTCTTC
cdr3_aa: CASSAGTGRWNEQFF

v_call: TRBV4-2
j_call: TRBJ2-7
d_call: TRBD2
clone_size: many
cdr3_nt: TGTGCCAGCAGCCAAGATACGACTAGCGGGGTAAGGACCTACGAGCAGTACTTC
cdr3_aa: CASSQDTTSGVRTYEQYF

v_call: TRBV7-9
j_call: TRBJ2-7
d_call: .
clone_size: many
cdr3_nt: TGTGCCAGCAGCTTATCGCCGGGGAACTCCTACGAGCAGTACTTC
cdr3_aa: CASSLSPGNSYEQYF

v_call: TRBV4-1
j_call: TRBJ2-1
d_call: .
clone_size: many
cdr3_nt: TGCGCCAGCAGCCAAGATAGGCGGAGTCCCCTCAATGAGCAGTTCTTC
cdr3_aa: CASSQDRRSPLNEQFF

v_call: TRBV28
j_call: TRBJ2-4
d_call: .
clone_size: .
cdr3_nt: TGTGCCAGCAGGGGAGCCCAAGACATTCAGTACTTC
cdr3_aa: CASRGAQDIQYF

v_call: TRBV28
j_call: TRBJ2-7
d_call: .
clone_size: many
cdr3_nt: TGTGCCAGCAGTCTCAGGGGCCTGTTTAGGAACGAGCAGTACTTC
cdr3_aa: CASSLRGLFRNEQYF

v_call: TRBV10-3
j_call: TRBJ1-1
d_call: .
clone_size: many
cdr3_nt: TGTGCCATCAGTGAGCCAGTACAGGGTTTTAGAAACACTGAAGCTTTCTTT
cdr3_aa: CAISEPVQGFRNTEAFF

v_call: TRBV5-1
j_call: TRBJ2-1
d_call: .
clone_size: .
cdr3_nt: TGCGCCAGCAGCTTGGCCCCAACGGGGGACATCTACAATGAGCAGTTCTTC
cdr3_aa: CASSLAPTGDIYNEQFF

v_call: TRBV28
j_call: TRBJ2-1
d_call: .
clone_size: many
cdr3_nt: TGTGCCAGCAGTTTTGAGGACAATGAGCAGTTCTTC
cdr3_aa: CASSFEDNEQFF

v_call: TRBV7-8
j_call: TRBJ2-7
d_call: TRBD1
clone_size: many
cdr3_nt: TGTGCCAGCAGCTTTAGTGGCCGGGACAGCCCCTACGAGCAGTACTTC
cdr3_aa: CASSFSGRDSPYEQYF

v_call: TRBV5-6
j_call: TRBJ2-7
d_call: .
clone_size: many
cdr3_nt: TGTGCCAGCAGCTTTGGGGAGGGGGCCTACGAGCAGTACTTC
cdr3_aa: CASSFGEGAYEQYF

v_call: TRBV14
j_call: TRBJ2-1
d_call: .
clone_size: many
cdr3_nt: TGTGCCAGCAGCCTAATGGACAACAATGAGCAGTTCTTC
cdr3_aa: CASSLMDNNEQFF

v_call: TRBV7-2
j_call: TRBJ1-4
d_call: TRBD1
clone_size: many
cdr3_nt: TGTGCCAGCAGCTTAGGGTACAGGGGGCGTGAAAAACTGTTTTTT
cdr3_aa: CASSLGYRGREKLFF

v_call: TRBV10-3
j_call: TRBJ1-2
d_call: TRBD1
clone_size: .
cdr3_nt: TGTGCCATCAGTCCAGGGGGTTTTGACTGCACCTTC
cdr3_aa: CAISPGGFDCTF

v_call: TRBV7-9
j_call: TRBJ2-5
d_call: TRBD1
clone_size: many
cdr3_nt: TGTGCCAGCAGCGCCAATGACAGGGGAGAAAGGGAGACCCAGTACTTC
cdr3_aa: CASSANDRGERETQYF

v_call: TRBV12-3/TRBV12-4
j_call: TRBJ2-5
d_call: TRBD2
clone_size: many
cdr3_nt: TGTGCCAGCAGCCCAATAGCGGGGGGCGGTTGGACCCAGTACTTC
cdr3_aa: CASSPIAGGGWTQYF

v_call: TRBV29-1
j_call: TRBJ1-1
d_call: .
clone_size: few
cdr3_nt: TGCAGCGTTTCACGGGTCCTTCTTTTGAACACTGAAGCTTTCTTT
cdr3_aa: CSVSRVLLLNTEAFF